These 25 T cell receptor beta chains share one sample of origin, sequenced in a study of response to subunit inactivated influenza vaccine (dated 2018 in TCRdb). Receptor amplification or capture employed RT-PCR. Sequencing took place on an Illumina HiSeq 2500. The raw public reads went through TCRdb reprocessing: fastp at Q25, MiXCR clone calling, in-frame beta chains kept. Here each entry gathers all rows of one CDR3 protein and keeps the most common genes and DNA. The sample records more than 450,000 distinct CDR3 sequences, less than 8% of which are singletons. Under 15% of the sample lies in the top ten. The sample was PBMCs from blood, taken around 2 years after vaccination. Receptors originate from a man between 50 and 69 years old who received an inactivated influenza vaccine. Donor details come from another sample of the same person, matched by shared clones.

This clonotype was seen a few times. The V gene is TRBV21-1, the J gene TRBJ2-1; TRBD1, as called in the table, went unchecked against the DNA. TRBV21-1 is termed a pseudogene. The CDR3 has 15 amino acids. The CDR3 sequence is CASTQGSPTYNEQFF. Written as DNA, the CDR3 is TGTGCCAGCACCCAGGGGTCCCCCACGTACAATGAGCAGTTCTTC.

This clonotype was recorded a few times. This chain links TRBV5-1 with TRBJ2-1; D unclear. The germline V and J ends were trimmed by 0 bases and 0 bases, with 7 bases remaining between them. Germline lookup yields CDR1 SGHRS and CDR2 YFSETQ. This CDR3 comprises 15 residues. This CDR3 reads CASSLDGFSYNEQFF. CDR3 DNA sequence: TGCGCCAGCAGCTTGGATGGGTTCTCCTACAATGAGCAGTTCTTC.

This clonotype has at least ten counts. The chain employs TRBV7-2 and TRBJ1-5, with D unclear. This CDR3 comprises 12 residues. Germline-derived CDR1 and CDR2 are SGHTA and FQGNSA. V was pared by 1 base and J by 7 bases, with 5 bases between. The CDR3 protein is CASSLERQPQHF. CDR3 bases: TGTGCCAGCAGCTTAGAACGGCAGCCCCAGCATTTT.

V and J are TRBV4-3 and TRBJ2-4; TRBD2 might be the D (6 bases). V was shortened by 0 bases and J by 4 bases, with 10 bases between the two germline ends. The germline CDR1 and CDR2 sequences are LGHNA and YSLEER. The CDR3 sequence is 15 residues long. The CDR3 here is CASSQDAGPKNIQYF. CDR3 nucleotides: TGCGCCAGCAGCCAAGATGCGGGGCCGAAAAACATTCAGTACTTC.

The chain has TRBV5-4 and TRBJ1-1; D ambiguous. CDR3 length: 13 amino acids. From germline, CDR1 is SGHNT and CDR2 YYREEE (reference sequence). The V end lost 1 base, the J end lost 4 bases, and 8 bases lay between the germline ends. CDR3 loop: CASSLYDATEAFF. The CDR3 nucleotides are TGTGCCAGCAGCTTGTACGACGCCACTGAAGCTTTCTTT. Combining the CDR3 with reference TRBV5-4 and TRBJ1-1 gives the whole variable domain ETGVTQSPTHLIKTRGQQVTLRCSSQSGHNTVSWYQQALGQGPQFIFQYYREEENGRGNFPPRFSGLQFPNYSSELNVNALELDDSALYLCASSLYDATEAFFGQGTRLTVV.

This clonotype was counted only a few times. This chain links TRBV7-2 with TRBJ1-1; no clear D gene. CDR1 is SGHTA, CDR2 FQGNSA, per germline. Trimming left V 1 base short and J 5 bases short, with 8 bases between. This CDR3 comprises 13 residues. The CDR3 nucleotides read TGTGCCAGCAGCTTAGTGGGGTTTACTGAAGCTTTCTTT. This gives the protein CASSLVGFTEAFF.

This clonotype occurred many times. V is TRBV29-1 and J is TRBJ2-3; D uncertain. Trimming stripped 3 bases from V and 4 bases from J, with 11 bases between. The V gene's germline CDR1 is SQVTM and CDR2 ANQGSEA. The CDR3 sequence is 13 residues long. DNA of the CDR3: TGCAGCGTTGAGGATAGATCCGCAGATACGCAGTATTTT. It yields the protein CSVEDRSADTQYF.

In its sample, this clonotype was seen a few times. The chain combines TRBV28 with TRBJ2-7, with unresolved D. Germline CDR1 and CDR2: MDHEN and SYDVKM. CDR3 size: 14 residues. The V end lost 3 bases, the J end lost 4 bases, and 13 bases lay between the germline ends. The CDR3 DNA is TGTGCCAGCAGTTTGAGCGAAAGACTTTACGAGCAGTACTTC. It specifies CASSLSERLYEQYF.

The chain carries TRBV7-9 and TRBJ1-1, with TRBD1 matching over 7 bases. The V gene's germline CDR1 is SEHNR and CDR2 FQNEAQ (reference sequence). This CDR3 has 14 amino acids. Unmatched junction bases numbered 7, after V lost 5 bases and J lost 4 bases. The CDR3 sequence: CASSEQGFATEAFF. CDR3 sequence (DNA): TGTGCCAGCAGCGAACAGGGGTTTGCCACTGAAGCTTTCTTT.

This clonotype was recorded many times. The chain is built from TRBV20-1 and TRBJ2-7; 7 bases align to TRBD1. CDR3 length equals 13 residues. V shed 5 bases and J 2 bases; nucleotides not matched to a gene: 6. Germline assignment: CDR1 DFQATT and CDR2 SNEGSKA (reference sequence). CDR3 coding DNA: TGCAGTGCTGTCAGGGGGTCAACCTACGAGCAGTACTTC. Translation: CSAVRGSTYEQYF.

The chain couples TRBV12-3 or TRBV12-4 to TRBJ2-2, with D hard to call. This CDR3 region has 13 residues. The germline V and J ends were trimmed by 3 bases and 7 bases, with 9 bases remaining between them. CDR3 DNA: TGTGCCAGCAGTTTCAGTTTAAGCGGGGAGCTGTTTTTT. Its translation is CASSFSLSGELFF.

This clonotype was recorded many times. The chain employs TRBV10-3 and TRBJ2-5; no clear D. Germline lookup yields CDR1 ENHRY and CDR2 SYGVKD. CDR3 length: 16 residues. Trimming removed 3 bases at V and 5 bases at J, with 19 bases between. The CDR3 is CAISDTVQGPIETQYF. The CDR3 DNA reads TGTGCCATCAGTGATACGGTTCAAGGGCCTATCGAGACCCAGTACTTC.

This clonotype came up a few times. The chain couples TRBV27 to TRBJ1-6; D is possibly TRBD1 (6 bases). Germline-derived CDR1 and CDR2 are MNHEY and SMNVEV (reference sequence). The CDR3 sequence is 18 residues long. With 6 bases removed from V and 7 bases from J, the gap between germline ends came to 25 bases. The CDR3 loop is CASSHAGVLGASNSPLHF. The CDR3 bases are TGTGCCAGCAGCCACGCCGGGGTTTTGGGGGCGAGCAATTCACCCCTCCACTTT.

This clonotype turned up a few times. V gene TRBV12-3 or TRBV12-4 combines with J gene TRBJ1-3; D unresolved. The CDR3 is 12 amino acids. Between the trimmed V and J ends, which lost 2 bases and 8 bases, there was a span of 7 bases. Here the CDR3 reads CASSLISDTIYF. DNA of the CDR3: TGTGCCAGCAGTTTAATCTCGGACACCATATATTTT.

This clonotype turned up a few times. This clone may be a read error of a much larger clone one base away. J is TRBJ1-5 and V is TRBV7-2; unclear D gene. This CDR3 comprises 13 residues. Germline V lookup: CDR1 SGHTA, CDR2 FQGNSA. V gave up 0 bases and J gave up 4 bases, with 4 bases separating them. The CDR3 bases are TGTGCCAGCAGCTTAGCGCAGAATCAGCCCCAGCATTTT. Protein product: CASSLAQNQPQHF. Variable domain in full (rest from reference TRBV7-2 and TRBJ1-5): GAGVSQSPSNKVTEKGKDVELRCDPISGHTALYWYRQSLGQGLEFLIYFQGNSAPDKSGLPSDRFSAERTGGSVSTLTIQRTQQEDSAVYLCASSLAQNQPQHFGDGTRLSIL.

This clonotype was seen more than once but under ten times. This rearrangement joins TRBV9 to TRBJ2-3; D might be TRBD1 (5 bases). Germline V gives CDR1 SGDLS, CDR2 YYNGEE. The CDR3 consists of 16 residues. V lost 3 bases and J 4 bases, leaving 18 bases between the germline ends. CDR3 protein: CASSAPTHRRPDTQYF. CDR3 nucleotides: TGTGCCAGCAGCGCACCTACACACAGGCGCCCAGATACGCAGTATTTT. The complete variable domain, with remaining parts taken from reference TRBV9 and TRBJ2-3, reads DSGVTQTPKHLITATGQRVTLRCSPRSGDLSVYWYQQSLDQGLQFLIQYYNGEERAKGNILERFSAQQFPDLHSELNLSSLELGDSALYFCASSAPTHRRPDTQYFGPGTRLTVL.

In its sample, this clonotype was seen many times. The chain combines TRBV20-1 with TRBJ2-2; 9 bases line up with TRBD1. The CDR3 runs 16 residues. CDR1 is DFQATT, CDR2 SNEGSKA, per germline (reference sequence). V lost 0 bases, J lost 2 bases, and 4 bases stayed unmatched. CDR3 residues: CSARDMGQGNTGELFF. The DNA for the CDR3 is TGCAGTGCTAGAGATATGGGACAGGGTAACACCGGGGAGCTGTTTTTT.

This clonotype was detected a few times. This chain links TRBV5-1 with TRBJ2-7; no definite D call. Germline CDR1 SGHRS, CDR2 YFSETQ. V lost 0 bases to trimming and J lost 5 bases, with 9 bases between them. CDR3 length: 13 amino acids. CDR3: CASSLVIPDEQYF. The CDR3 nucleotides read TGCGCCAGCAGCTTGGTCATACCGGACGAGCAGTACTTC.

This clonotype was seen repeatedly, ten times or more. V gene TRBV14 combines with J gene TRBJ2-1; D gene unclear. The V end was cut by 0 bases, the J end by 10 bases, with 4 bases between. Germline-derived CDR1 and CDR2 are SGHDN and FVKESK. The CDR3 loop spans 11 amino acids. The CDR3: CASSQDAEQFF. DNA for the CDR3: TGTGCCAGCAGCCAAGACGCCGAGCAGTTCTTC.

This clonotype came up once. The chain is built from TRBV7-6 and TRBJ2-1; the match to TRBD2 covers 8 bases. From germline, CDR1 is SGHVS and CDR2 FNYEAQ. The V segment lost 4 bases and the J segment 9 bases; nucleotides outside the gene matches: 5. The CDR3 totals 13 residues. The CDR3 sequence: CASSSGAGGEQFF. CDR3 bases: TGTGCCAGCAGCTCAGGGGCGGGGGGTGAGCAGTTCTTC. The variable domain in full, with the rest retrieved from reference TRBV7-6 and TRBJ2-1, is GAGVSQSPRYKVTKRGQDVALRCDPISGHVSLYWYRQALGQGPEFLTYFNYEAQQDKSGLPNDRFSAERPEGSISTLTIQRTEQRDSAMYRCASSSGAGGEQFFGPGTRLTVL.

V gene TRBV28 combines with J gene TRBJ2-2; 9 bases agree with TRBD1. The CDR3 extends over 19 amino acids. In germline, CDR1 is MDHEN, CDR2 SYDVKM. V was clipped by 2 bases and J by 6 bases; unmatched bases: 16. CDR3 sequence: CASSLDGTGGELRAGELFF. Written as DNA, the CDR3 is TGTGCCAGCAGTTTAGATGGAACAGGGGGCGAGTTAAGGGCCGGGGAGCTGTTTTTT.

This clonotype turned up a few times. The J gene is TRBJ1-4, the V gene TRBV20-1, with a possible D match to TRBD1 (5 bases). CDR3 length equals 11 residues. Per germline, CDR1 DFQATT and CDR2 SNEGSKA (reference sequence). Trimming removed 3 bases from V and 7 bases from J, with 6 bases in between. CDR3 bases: TGCAGTGCTAGGAGGGGTGAAAAACTGTTTTTT. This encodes CSARRGEKLFF.

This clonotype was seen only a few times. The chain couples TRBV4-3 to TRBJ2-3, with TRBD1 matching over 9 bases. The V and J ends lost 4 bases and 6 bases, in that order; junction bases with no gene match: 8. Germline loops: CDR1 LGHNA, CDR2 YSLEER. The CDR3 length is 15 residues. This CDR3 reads CASSRGGQGTDTQYF. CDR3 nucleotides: TGCGCCAGCAGCCGGGGAGGACAGGGGACCGATACGCAGTATTTT.

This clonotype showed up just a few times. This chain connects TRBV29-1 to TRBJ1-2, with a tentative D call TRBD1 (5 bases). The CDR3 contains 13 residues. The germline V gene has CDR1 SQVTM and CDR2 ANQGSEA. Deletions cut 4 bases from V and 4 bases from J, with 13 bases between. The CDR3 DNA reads TGCAGCGTTGTTGGGGGGATCGGCTATGGCTACACCTTC. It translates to CSVVGGIGYGYTF.

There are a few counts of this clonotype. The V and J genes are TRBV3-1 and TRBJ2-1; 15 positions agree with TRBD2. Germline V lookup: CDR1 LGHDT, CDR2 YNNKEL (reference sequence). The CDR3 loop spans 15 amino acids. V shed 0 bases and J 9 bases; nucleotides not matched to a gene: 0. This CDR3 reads CASSQEGLAGGEQFF. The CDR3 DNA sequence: TGTGCCAGCAGCCAAGAGGGACTAGCGGGAGGTGAGCAGTTCTTC.